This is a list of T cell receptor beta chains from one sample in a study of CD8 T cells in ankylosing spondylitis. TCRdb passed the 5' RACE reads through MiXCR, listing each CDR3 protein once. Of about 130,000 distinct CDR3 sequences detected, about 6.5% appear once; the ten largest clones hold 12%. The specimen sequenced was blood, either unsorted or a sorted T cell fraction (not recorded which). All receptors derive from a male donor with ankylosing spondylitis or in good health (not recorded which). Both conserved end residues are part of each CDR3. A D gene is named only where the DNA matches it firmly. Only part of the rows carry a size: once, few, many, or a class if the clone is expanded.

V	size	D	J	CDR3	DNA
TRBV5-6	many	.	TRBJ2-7	CASSSSPTLYEQYF	TGTGCCAGCAGCAGTTCACCCACCCTTTACGAGCAGTACTTC
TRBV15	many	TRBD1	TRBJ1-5	CATSRDRGLGNQPQHF	TGTGCCACCAGCAGAGACAGGGGGCTTGGCAATCAGCCCCAGCATTTT
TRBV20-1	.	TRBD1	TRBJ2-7	CSAVQGAGEQYF	TGCAGTGCTGTACAGGGGGCAGGGGAGCAGTACTTC
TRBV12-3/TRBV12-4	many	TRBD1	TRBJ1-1	CASSLMQGGNTEAFF	TGTGCCAGCAGTTTAATGCAGGGGGGGAACACTGAAGCTTTCTTT
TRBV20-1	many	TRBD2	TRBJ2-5	CSARDIRLAGTETQYF	TGCAGTGCTAGAGATATTAGACTAGCGGGCACAGAGACCCAGTACTTC
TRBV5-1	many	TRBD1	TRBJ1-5	CASSLEGQSNQPQHF	TGCGCCAGCAGCTTGGAGGGACAGAGCAATCAGCCCCAGCATTTT
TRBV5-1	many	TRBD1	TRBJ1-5	CASSPGDSRYQPQHF	TGCGCCAGCAGCCCGGGGGACAGTCGCTATCAGCCCCAGCATTTT
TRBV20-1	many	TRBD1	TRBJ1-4	CSTLRTGVNEKLFF	TGCAGTACACTTAGGACAGGGGTTAATGAAAAACTGTTTTTT
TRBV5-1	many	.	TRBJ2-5	CASSLTGGRETQYF	TGCGCCAGCAGCTTAACCGGGGGACGGGAGACCCAGTACTTC
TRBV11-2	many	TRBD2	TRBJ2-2	CASRSPGLPRTGELFF	TGTGCCAGCAGATCCCCGGGACTACCGAGGACCGGGGAGCTGTTTTTT
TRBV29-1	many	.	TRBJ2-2	CSVLVPRKGLITGELFF	TGCAGCGTTCTGGTTCCCCGGAAAGGTTTGATCACCGGGGAGCTGTTTTTT
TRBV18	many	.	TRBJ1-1	CASSLRLIENTEAFF	TGTGCCAGCTCACTCCGACTTATCGAGAACACTGAAGCTTTCTTT
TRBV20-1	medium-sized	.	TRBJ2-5	CSARERTGRQETQYF	TGCAGTGCTAGAGAAAGAACGGGGCGCCAAGAGACCCAGTACTTC
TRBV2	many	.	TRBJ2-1	CASSSPYNEQFF	TGTGCCAGCAGTAGTCCCTACAATGAGCAGTTCTTC
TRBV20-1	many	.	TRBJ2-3	CSATPGRAAYTDTQYF	TGCAGTGCTACCCCGGGCAGGGCGGCGTACACAGATACGCAGTATTTT
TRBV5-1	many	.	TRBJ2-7	CASSLERKNEQYF	TGCGCCAGCAGCTTGGAGAGGAAAAACGAGCAGTACTTC
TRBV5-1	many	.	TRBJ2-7	CASSLFEGTYEQYF	TGCGCCAGCAGCTTATTTGAGGGAACCTACGAGCAGTACTTC
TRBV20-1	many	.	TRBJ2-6	CSAKKTPPGANVLTF	TGCAGTGCTAAAAAAACTCCTCCGGGGGCCAACGTCCTGACTTTC
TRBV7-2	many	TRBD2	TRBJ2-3	CASTAGATSTDTQYF	TGTGCCAGCACAGCGGGGGCAACCAGCACAGATACGCAGTATTTT
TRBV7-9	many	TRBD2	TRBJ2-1	CASRRERGVSYNEQFF	TGTGCCAGCAGAAGAGAGCGGGGGGTCTCCTACAATGAGCAGTTCTTC
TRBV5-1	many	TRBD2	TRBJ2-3	CASSPGTSIGTDTQYF	TGCGCCAGCAGTCCTGGGACTAGCATAGGTACAGATACGCAGTATTTT
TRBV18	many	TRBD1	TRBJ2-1	CASSPPRQGNNEQFF	TGTGCCAGCTCACCACCGAGACAGGGGAACAATGAGCAGTTCTTC
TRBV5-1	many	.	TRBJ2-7	CASSLGPSLEQYF	TGCGCCAGCAGCTTGGGGCCCTCCCTCGAGCAGTACTTC
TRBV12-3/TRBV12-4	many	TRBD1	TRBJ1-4	CASSPPGTENEKLFF	TGTGCCAGCAGTCCTCCCGGGACAGAAAATGAAAAACTGTTTTTT
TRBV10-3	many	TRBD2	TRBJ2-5	CAYGAAGAQYF	TGTGCCTATGGGGCCGCGGGGGCCCAGTACTTC
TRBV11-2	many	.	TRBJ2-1	CATPGESSYNEQFF	TGTGCCACCCCGGGGGAAAGCTCCTACAATGAGCAGTTCTTC
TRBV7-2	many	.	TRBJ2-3	CASSLMTLSTDTQYF	TGTGCCAGCAGCTTAATGACGCTTAGCACAGATACGCAGTATTTT
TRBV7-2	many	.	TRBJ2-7	CASSPGSLREQYF	TGTGCCAGCAGCCCAGGATCCCTCCGCGAGCAGTACTTC
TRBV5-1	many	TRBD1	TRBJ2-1	CASSVAGTGGYNEQFF	TGCGCCAGCAGCGTAGCCGGGACAGGGGGGTACAATGAGCAGTTCTTC
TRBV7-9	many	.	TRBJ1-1	CASSSYTEAFF	TGTGCCAGCAGCTCCTACACTGAAGCTTTCTTT
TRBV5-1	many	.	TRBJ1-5	CASSFGGGQPQHF	TGTGCCAGCAGTTTTGGGGGCGGACAGCCCCAGCATTTT
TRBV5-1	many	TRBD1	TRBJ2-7	CASSFGTVNNHEQYF	TGCGCCAGCAGCTTCGGGACAGTGAATAACCACGAGCAGTACTTC
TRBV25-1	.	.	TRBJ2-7	CASSDDGFSYEQYF	TGTGCCAGCAGTGATGACGGTTTTTCCTACGAGCAGTACTTC
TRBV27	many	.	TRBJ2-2	CASSFGGLGTGELFF	TGTGCCAGCAGTTTCGGAGGCTTGGGCACCGGGGAGCTGTTTTTT
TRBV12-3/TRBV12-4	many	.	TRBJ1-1	CAPQRENTEAFF	TGTGCCCCACAACGGGAGAACACTGAAGCTTTCTTT
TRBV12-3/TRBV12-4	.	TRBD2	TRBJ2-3	CASSGGLAGVRKKDTQYF	TGTGCCAGCAGTGGGGGACTAGCGGGAGTTCGTAAAAAAGATACGCAGTATTTT
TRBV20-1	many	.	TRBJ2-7	CSARGNDLDRLLSYEQYF	TGCAGTGCTAGAGGGAATGACCTGGACAGACTTCTTTCCTACGAGCAGTACTTC
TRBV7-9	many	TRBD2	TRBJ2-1	CASSLAGAVYEQFF	TGTGCCAGCAGCCTAGCGGGAGCAGTCTATGAGCAGTTCTTC
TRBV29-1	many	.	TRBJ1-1	CSGSRNTEAFF	TGCAGCGGATCGCGGAACACTGAAGCTTTCTTT
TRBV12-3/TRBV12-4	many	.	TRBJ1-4	CASSLVPAGSEKLFF	TGTGCCAGCAGTTTAGTCCCAGCAGGGAGTGAAAAACTGTTTTTT
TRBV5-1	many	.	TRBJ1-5	CASSLGVDQPQHF	TGCGCCAGCAGCTTGGGGGTAGATCAGCCCCAGCATTTT
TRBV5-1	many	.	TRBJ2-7	CASSLAERDEQYF	TGCGCCAGCAGCTTGGCAGAACGGGACGAGCAGTACTTC
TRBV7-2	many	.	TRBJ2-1	CASSPNPTPNEQFF	TGTGCCAGCAGCCCCAACCCCACCCCCAATGAGCAGTTCTTC
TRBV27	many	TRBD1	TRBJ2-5	CASSLLGTGGGETQYF	TGTGCCAGCAGTTTATTGGGTACAGGGGGCGGCGAGACCCAGTACTTC
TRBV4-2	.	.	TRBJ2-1	CASSQEVVGGANEQFF	TGTGCCAGCAGCCAAGAGGTGGTAGGCGGAGCCAATGAGCAGTTCTTC
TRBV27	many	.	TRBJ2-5	CASSLYRGETQYF	TGTGCCAGCAGTTTATATCGGGGGGAGACCCAGTACTTC
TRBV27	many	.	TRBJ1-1	CASSPTRRGLGGLNTEAFF	TGTGCCAGCAGTCCCACCCGTAGGGGTCTGGGGGGATTAAACACTGAAGCTTTCTTT
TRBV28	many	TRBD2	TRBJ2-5	CASRPTSGETQYF	TGTGCCAGCAGACCCACTAGCGGCGAGACCCAGTACTTC
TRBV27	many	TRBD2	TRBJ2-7	CASSPGTSGRYEQYF	TGTGCCAGCAGTCCCGGGACTAGCGGGAGGTACGAGCAGTACTTC
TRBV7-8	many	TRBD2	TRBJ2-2	CASSREGFANTGELFF	TGTGCCAGCAGCCGGGAGGGGTTCGCGAACACCGGGGAGCTGTTTTTT
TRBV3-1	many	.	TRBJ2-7	CASSQEGQTRGHEQYF	TGTGCCAGCAGCCAAGAGGGCCAAACTAGGGGCCACGAGCAGTACTTC